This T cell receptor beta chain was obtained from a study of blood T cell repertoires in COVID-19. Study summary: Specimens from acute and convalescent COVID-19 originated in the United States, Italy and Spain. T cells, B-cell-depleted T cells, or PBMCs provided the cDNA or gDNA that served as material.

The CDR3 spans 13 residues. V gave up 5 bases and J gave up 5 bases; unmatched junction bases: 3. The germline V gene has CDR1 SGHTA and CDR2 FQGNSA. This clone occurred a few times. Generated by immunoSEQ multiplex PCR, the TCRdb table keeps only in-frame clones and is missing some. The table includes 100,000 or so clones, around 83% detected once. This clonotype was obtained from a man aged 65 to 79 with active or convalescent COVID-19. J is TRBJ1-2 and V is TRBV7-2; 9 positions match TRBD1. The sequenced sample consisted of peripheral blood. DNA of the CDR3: TGTGCCAGCAGCCAGGACAGGGGTTATGGCTACACCTTC. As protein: CASSQDRGYGYTF.